This paragraph reports one T cell receptor (beta chain). The antigen is unknown. Genomic DNA belonging to each subset was distributed in equal measure over several immunoSEQ plates. The data were produced by immunoSEQ multiplex PCR, yet TCRdb's version contains in-frame clones alone and is incomplete. The profile shows 400,000 to 600,000 clones, about 96% of them singletons. This sample was included in a study of shared clonotypes between healthy human individuals. Notes on the study in general: The four-donor shared clonotypes exceeded non-shared clonotypes in generation probability, with non-shared ones scoring lower.

V was trimmed by 7 bases and J by 4 bases, leaving 17 bases between them. The CDR3 covers 15 residues. Germline V gene lookup returns CDR1 SGHVS and CDR2 FQNEAQ. The receptor was isolated from a young woman in good health. Source material: naive CD4+ T cells sorted from blood. Subset meaning: CD45RA+ positively selected. The genes are TRBV7-8 and TRBJ2-1; maybe TRBD2 (5 bases). CDR3 protein: CASNPDRDRYNEQFF. Written as DNA, the CDR3 is TGTGCCAGCAACCCTGACCGGGATAGGTACAATGAGCAGTTCTTC.